These 3 T cell receptor beta chains came from one sample sequenced in a study of Ad26.COV2.S vaccination and SARS-CoV-2 variants. The table came from immunoSEQ multiplex PCR; TCRdb's copy has only in-frame clones and leaves some out. The sample lists some 300,000 clones, around four fifths occurring once. The treatment: some 20 received Ad26.COV2.S at low or high dose, single or two shots; roughly five received placebo; per-sample allocation not given. Collection of samples fell on day 63 after the first vaccine or placebo injection. The sequenced sample was peripheral blood, obtained in a trial of Ad26.COV2.S vaccine versus placebo. The receptors here all came from a person between 18 and 60 years old who received the Ad26.COV2.S COVID-19 vaccine or a placebo.

The gene calls are TRBV6-5 and TRBJ2-7, with 9 bases identical to TRBD2. Germline V gene lookup returns CDR1 MNHEY and CDR2 SVGAGI. V shed 6 bases, J shed 7 bases, and the junction held 13 bases outside the gene matches. The CDR3 runs to 15 residues. The CDR3 protein is CASRPSAGGSPEQYF. The CDR3 coding sequence is TGTGCCAGCAGACCCTCCGCGGGAGGGAGCCCTGAGCAGTACTTC.

This clone was recorded a few times. The chain recombines TRBV18 with TRBJ2-7, with D perhaps assigned TRBD1 or TRBD2 (6 bases each). The V end lost 8 bases, the J end lost 7 bases, and 15 bases lay between the germline ends. CDR3 length equals 12 residues. Germline CDR1 KGHSH, CDR2 LQKENI. In DNA, the CDR3 is TGTGCCAGCCGAATAGGGGGGAAGGAGCAGTACTTC. Translating it yields CASRIGGKEQYF.

CDR3: CASMEGRGLSYEQYF. In DNA form, the CDR3 reads TGTGCCAGCATGGAGGGCAGGGGGCTTTCCTACGAGCAGTACTTC. The V and J genes are TRBV6-4 and TRBJ2-7; 8 bases agree with TRBD1. Germline CDR1 MRHNA, CDR2 SNTAGT. This CDR3 region has 15 residues. V was clipped by 7 bases and J by 1 base; unmatched bases: 9.